Shown below are 10 T cell receptor beta chains from a single sample sequenced in a study of blood T cell repertoires in COVID-19. The repertoire was sequenced with immunoSEQ multiplex PCR; TCRdb's copy has only in-frame clones and lacks some. The data hold 410,000 or so clones, with about 89% observed a single time. The sequenced material came from peripheral blood. The receptor set was obtained from a woman in her 40s with COVID-19, enrolled during active disease.

The gene calls are TRBV2 and TRBJ2-1; TRBD2 aligns across 12 bases. The CDR3 consists of 15 residues. The germline CDR1 and CDR2 sequences are SNHLY and FYNNEI. J lost 7 bases, V lost 5 bases, and 6 bases had no gene match. The CDR3 region has the DNA TGTGCCAGCAGTCGAAGACTAGCGGGAGTGAATGAGCAGTTCTTC. Its protein is CASSRRLAGVNEQFF.

This chain connects TRBV10-1 to TRBJ2-2; D is undetermined. The CDR3 loop spans 11 amino acids. V dropped 9 bases and J dropped 5 bases, with 7 bases sitting between them. CDR1 and CDR2 (germline): WNHNN, SYGVQD (reference sequence). CDR3 bases: TGCGCCAGTCGCAGTACCGGGGAGCTGTTTTTT. It translates to CASRSTGELFF.

The chain employs TRBV7-2 and TRBJ2-2; D perhaps matches TRBD2 (7 bases). The CDR3 runs to 16 residues. The V end was cut by 6 bases, the J end by 4 bases, with 18 bases between. Germline CDR1 and CDR2: SGHTA and FQGNSA. CDR3 residues: CASRGGASAITGELFF. The DNA of the CDR3 is TGTGCCAGCAGAGGGGGGGCTTCAGCGATCACCGGGGAGCTGTTTTTT.

In DNA form, the CDR3 reads TGCGCCAGCAGCTTGTTATCAGACACCTACGAGCAGTACTTC. Its translation is CASSLLSDTYEQYF. This chain connects TRBV5-1 to TRBJ2-7; D not resolved. The CDR3 has 14 amino acids. Germline CDR1 is SGHRS and CDR2 is YFSETQ. V was cut by 1 base and J by 2 bases, with 10 bases left in between.

This chain joins TRBV6-4 and TRBJ2-1; weak D call: TRBD2 (5 bases). CDR1 is MRHNA, CDR2 SNTAGT, per germline. V gave up 3 bases and J gave up 9 bases, with 12 bases separating them. This CDR3 contains 13 residues. The CDR3: CASSEGEESEQFF. CDR3 sequence (DNA): TGTGCCAGCAGTGAGGGAGAAGAGAGTGAGCAGTTCTTC.

J is TRBJ2-7 and V is TRBV4-3, with TRBD1 matching 7 bases. Germline CDR1 LGHNA, CDR2 YSLEER. V trimming: 5 bases; J trimming: 2 bases; junction bases outside the gene matches: 12. This CDR3 is 16 amino acids long. The CDR3 protein is CASSFYTGTAAYEQYF. Written as DNA, the CDR3 is TGCGCCAGCAGCTTTTATACCGGGACAGCAGCCTACGAGCAGTACTTC.

V and J are TRBV19 and TRBJ1-4; D is unresolved. The CDR3 has 17 amino acids. Germline-derived CDR1 and CDR2 are LNHDA and SQIVND (reference sequence). V gave up 3 bases and J gave up 8 bases, with 22 bases separating them. CDR3 nucleotide sequence: TGTGCCAGTAGTATCTTCGCGGCGGGGTCCCTGAGCGAAAAACTGTTTTTT. Translation: CASSIFAAGSLSEKLFF.

This chain links TRBV7-2 with TRBJ2-1; maybe TRBD1 (5 bases). The germline gives CDR1 SGHTA, CDR2 FQGNSA. The CDR3 totals 17 residues. The V end was cut by 2 bases, the J end by 0 bases, with 14 bases between. CDR3 sequence: CASSLRFPDSSYNEQFF. The CDR3 DNA sequence: TGTGCCAGCAGCTTAAGGTTTCCCGACAGCTCCTACAATGAGCAGTTCTTC.

J is TRBJ2-7 and V is TRBV2; 14 bases are shared with TRBD2. Germline loops: CDR1 SNHLY, CDR2 FYNNEI. Trimming took 6 bases from V and 6 from J; bases not matched to a gene: 4. This CDR3 spans 14 amino acids. For the CDR3, the DNA is TGTGCCAGCAGGCCCGGGACTAGCGGGAGCGAGCAGTACTTC. It is translated as CASRPGTSGSEQYF.

The table lists this clone with a count of one. The CDR3 here is CASSSTTYQGGLPIYEQYF. The CDR3 nucleotides are TGTGCCAGCAGCTCCACCACGTATCAGGGAGGACTTCCAATCTACGAGCAGTACTTC. The V call is TRBV7-3, the J call TRBJ2-7; D perhaps matches TRBD2 (6 bases). The CDR3 totals 19 residues. The V end was cut by 4 bases, the J end by 3 bases, with 28 bases between. CDR1 and CDR2 (germline): SGHTA, FQGTGA.